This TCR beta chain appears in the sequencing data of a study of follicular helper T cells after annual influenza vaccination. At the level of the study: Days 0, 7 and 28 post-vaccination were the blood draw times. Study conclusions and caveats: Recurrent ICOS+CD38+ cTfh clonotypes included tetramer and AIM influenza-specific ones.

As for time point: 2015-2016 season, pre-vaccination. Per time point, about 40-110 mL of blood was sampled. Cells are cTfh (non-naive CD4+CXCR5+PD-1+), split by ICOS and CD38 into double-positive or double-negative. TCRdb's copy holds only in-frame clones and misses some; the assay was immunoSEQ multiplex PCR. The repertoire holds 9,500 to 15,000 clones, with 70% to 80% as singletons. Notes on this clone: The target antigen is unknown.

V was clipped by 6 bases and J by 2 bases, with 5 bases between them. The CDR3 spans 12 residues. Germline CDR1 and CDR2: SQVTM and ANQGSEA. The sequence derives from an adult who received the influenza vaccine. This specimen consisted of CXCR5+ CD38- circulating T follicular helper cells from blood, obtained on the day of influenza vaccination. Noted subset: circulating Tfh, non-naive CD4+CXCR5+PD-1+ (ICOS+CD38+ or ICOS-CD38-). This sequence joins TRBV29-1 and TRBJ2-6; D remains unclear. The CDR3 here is CSVQTGANVLTF. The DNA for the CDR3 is TGCAGCGTCCAGACTGGGGCCAACGTCCTGACTTTC.